This T cell receptor beta chain was identified during a study of vaccination effects on CD4 cells after COVID-19. Concerning this clone itself: Its matching antigen is unknown.

Ahead of sequencing, the ViraFEST assay grew antigen-specific CD4+ T cells using viral peptide pools. Following 10 days of culture, CD4+ T cells were isolated. Participants were vaccinated with two doses of either the BNT162b2 or mRNA-1273 vaccine. The V gene end was trimmed by 0 bases and the J gene end by 5 bases; junction bases not matched to a gene: 1. The germline V gene has CDR1 SGDLS and CDR2 YYNGEE. CDR3 length: 13 amino acids. Produced via immunoSEQ multiplex PCR; TCRdb's table is partial and in-frame only. The data hold 80,000 to 95,000 clones, with about three quarters observed a single time.

The J gene is TRBJ1-2, the V gene TRBV9; 7 bases are shared with TRBD1. This clonotype originated in a human donor who received a COVID-19 vaccine. Sample: CD4+ T cells from PBMCs cultured with HCoV-OC43 spike peptides, taken after COVID-19 vaccination. Subset specified: HCoV-OC43 spike overlapping peptide pool stimulation. CDR3 sequence: CASSVEGAYGYTF. CDR3 DNA: TGTGCCAGCAGCGTAGAGGGGGCTTATGGCTACACCTTC.